The 4 T cell receptor beta chains presented below share a single source sample, sequenced in a study of T cell responses to AZD1222 COVID-19 vaccine. Sequenced by immunoSEQ multiplex PCR; TCRdb stores in-frame clones only, minus some. Of roughly 150,000 clones listed, about 90% are singletons. Source: peripheral blood, taken on day 0 of AZD1222 vaccination. These TCRs come from an adult in good health.

The V and J genes are TRBV6-2 or TRBV6-3 and TRBJ2-7; TRBD2 matches at 11 bases. Germline-derived CDR1 and CDR2 are MNHEY and SVGEGT. V lost 5 bases to trimming and J lost 3 bases; unmatched junction nucleotides: 3. The CDR3 loop spans 14 amino acids. CDR3 coding DNA: TGTGCCAGCAGTCAGGGGACTAGCGGCTACGAGCAGTACTTC. This translates into CASSQGTSGYEQYF.

The gene calls are TRBV4-3 and TRBJ2-7; D perhaps matches TRBD2 (6 bases). In germline, CDR1 is LGHNA, CDR2 YSLEER. V lost 0 bases and J 4 bases, leaving 13 bases between the germline ends. This CDR3 has 15 amino acids. The CDR3 DNA is TGCGCCAGCAGCCAAGATCGGTCTAGCGCGTACGAGCAGTACTTC. It yields the protein CASSQDRSSAYEQYF.

The V and J genes are TRBV19 and TRBJ2-1; no firm D call. V was shortened by 3 bases and J by 7 bases, with 7 bases between the two germline ends. Germline V gives CDR1 LNHDA, CDR2 SQIVND (reference sequence). This CDR3 region has 12 residues. CDR3 coding DNA: TGTGCCAGTAGTATCCCTCCTAATGAGCAGTTCTTC. Translating it yields CASSIPPNEQFF.

The chain couples TRBV24-1 to TRBJ2-1; 10 bases map to TRBD2. Losses at the gene ends were 8 bases for V and 8 bases for J; bases not matched to a gene: 11. Germline-derived CDR1 and CDR2 are KGHDR and SFDVKD. This CDR3 comprises 15 residues. CDR3: CATMRTSGDRDEQFF. CDR3 DNA sequence: TGTGCCACCATGAGGACTAGCGGAGACAGGGATGAGCAGTTCTTC.